The T cell receptor beta chain under discussion was sequenced for a study of PD-1 blockade in classical Hodgkin lymphoma (dated by TCRdb to 2020 to 2021). In the study overall: Nivolumab dosing was 3 mg/kg intravenously every 2 weeks, continuing until either disease progression or unacceptable toxicity. A peripheral blood immune signature of response to PD-1 blockade in classical Hodgkin lymphoma was defined using TCR beta sequencing and CyTOF.

Overall results and qualifications from the work: Baseline diversity similar to that of newly diagnosed patients was observed in trial patients achieving complete response, whereas significantly lower diversity was observed in partial responders and progressors. The study was restricted to a single clinical trial cohort, and the causes of repertoire differences, possibly disease activity or prior therapy, were left undefined. Baseline TCR diversity was reported to be lower in newly diagnosed patients than in healthy donors, and even lower in relapsed/refractory patients. A significant rise by C4D1 was seen in CD4+ but not CD8+ TCR diversity (p=0.0027 vs p=0.16), with the rise being most apparent in complete responders (p=0.02). Lower diversity was observed in patients in whom nivolumab was started less than 1 year after ASCT, and these patients were excluded from later analyses so that confounding by immune reconstitution would be avoided.

Counted from cysteine to phenylalanine, this CDR3 has 15 amino acids. The read is trimmed to its CDR3 DNA, 45 bases read in frame from base 1. CDR1 LNHDA and CDR2 SQIVND are derived from the germline V gene (reference sequence). A distance of 11 bases separates the germline ends of V and J, which lose 3 bases and 2 bases respectively. The intended sense of this specimen's time point label: cycle 4 day 1 (C4D1), after 6 weeks of nivolumab. Every trial patient had relapsed following autologous stem cell transplantation, and prior brentuximab vedotin exposure was what differed among cohorts A, B and C. The trial cohort comprised 56 patients with relapsed/refractory classical Hodgkin lymphoma whose best overall responses were complete response, partial response or progressive disease. In the multi-cohort phase II CheckMate 205 trial, trial patients received single-agent nivolumab. An independent review committee assessed best overall response by applying the 2007 International Working Group response criteria. Trial PBMCs were collected just before the start of nivolumab (C1D1) and during therapy at cycle 2 day 1 and cycle 4 day 1. Peripheral blood was collected in 8 mL Vacutainer Cell Preparation Tubes, from which PBMCs were isolated by centrifugation and then cryopreserved.

As regards this clone: The antigen this receptor binds is unknown. Nothing much larger sits one base from this clone, and base qualities are not available.

Genomic DNA was isolated using the Qiagen DNeasy kit from unsorted PBMCs as well as from negatively selected CD4+ and CD8+ fractions. TCR beta CDR3 regions were subjected to amplification by immunoSEQ multiplex PCR with primers that anneal to V and J segments. A synthetic immune receptor repertoire was used to minimize amplification bias, and remaining bias was computationally removed after sequencing. As for how the authors treated the data: Custom Python scripts were used to quantify repertoire diversity as the Shannon entropy index. Unsorted, CD4+ and CD8+ repertoires were analyzed separately, except in combined analyses where CD4+ and CD8+ sequences were merged in silico. A clone counted as expanded when the clone's frequency after treatment rose at least 2-fold relative to C1D1, and clones undetected at baseline were given a pseudocount of 0.5. Singleton clones were defined as clones with 0 or 1 copy at C1D1, and non-singleton clones were defined as clones with 2 or more copies. Clones expanded in unsorted samples were annotated as CD4+, CD8+ or unknown by matching protein sequences in sorted samples from the same patient. Wilcoxon tests on paired samples were used to test changes in diversity from C1D1 to C4D1. Imported from immuneACCESS, the table was reduced by TCRdb to in-frame sequences with V and J called. These copies leave out some clones; in studies compared against another copy, an unresolved V gene accounts for under half, and the cause of the remainder is not known. V and J calls and clone size follow that table, whereas D and trimming were derived from the DNA. The sample contains about 64,000 clones, around 94% of them found a single time. Around 8% of the sample lies in the top ten.

The specimen comprised peripheral blood mononuclear cells (PBMCs), sampled before the fourth cycle of nivolumab. The receptor was derived from a human donor with classical Hodgkin lymphoma. The chain uses TRBV19 and TRBJ2-1; perhaps TRBD1 is the D gene, with 6 bases matching. The encoded CDR3 is CASSIRDTAYNEQFF. The nucleotides are TGTGCCAGTAGTATCCGGGACACTGCCTACAATGAGCAGTTCTTC.